This T cell receptor beta chain comes out of a study of T cell repertoires in aging, cancer and after chemotherapy. The overall study: Six age groups, ranging from 30 or younger to 70 or older, included the donors. Patients with chronic lymphocytic leukemia were sampled before and after fludarabine- or bendamustine-based chemotherapy.

Peripheral blood genomic DNA, not sorted cells or RNA, was the template. Broader study findings: Rebound thymic output was suggested by rising median generation probability during chemotherapy in each cancer cohort. In cancer patients, declining TCR diversity with age involved lost richness and lost evenness.

Multiplex touch-down PCR with TRB-A/B primers amplified rearranged V-D-J TRB sequences. TCRdb ran MiXCR on the multiplex PCR reads and lists one entry per CDR3 protein. The sample carries fewer than 8,500 distinct CDR3 sequences, about 30% recorded once. In the case of this clonotype: Its antigen remains unidentified.

V was pared by 1 base and J by 6 bases, with 10 bases of the junction left unmatched. The CDR3 sequence is 17 residues long. Germline V CDR1 and CDR2: SGHTA, FQGNSA. The sequencing input was blood. The rearrangement uses TRBV7-2 and TRBJ2-1, with TRBD1 matching over 9 bases. The source of this sequence is a human donor with a blood cancer. CDR3 sequence reads: CASSLVTGGGTVNEQFF. The CDR3 DNA sequence: TGTGCCAGCAGCTTAGTGACAGGGGGTGGGACCGTCAATGAGCAGTTCTTC.